This TCR beta chain was documented in a study of cytomegalovirus exposure and HLA in healthy donors. The PCR employed 60 Vbeta primers together with 13 Jbeta primers. Sequencing was performed with immunoSEQ multiplex PCR; in TCRdb, only in-frame clones are kept and a portion is missing. This table has 150,000 to 200,000 clones, 60% to 80% appearing once. This CDR3 comprises 15 residues. Trimming pared 5 bases from V and 4 bases from J, leaving 16 bases between. Germline V gene data show CDR1 as SGHVS and CDR2 as FNYEAQ. The V gene is TRBV7-6, the J gene TRBJ2-3; TRBD2 is a possible D gene (6 bases). This sequence was found in a man younger than 30 in good health and CMV-seropositive. Sample: PBMCs. The CDR3: CASSPALPGADTQYF. The CDR3 coding sequence is TGTGCCAGCAGCCCAGCTCTCCCGGGAGCAGATACGCAGTATTTT. The complete variable domain, with remaining parts taken from reference TRBV7-6 and TRBJ2-3, reads GAGVSQSPRYKVTKRGQDVALRCDPISGHVSLYWYRQALGQGPEFLTYFNYEAQQDKSGLPNDRFSAERPEGSISTLTIQRTEQRDSAMYRCASSPALPGADTQYFGPGTRLTVL.